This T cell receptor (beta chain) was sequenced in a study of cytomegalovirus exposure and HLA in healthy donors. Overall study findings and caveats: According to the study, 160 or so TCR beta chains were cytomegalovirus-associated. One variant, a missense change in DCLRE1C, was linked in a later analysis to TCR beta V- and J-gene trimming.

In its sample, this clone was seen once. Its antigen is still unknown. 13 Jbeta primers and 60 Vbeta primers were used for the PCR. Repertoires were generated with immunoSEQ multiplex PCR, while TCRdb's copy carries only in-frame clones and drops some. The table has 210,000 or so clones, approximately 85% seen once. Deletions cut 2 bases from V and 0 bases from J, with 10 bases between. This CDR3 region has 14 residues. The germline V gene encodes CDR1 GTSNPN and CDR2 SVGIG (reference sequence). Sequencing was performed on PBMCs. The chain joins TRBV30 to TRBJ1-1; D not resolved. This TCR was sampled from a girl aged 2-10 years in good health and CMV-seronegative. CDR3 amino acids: CAWSTGNMNTEAFF. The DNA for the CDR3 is TGTGCCTGGAGTACGGGGAACATGAACACTGAAGCTTTCTTT. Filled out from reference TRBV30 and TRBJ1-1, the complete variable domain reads SQTIHQWPATLVQPVGSPLSLECTVEGTSNPNLYWYRQAAGRGLQLLFYSVGIGQISSEVPQNLSASRPQDRQFILSSKKLLLSDSGFYLCAWSTGNMNTEAFFGQGTRLTVV.